Listed below are T cell receptor beta chains from one sample, sequenced in a study of vaccination and CD4 T cells after COVID-19. TCRdb redid the calling of the PCR reads with MiXCR, one entry per CDR3 protein. The sample gives fewer than 20,000 distinct CDR3 sequences, roughly 42% of which show up once; roughly 6.3% is in the top ten. Antigen specificity for these receptors is unknown. Sequences were derived from CD4+ T cells from blood, cultured in vitro, sampled before SARS-CoV-2 vaccination. The receptors here all came from a human donor who had recovered from COVID-19. CDR3s include the opening cysteine and the closing phenylalanine or tryptophan. D genes are given only for firm matches. A clone size is listed for some rows: how often the clone was seen (once, few, many), or a class if it is expanded.

TRBV7-2	-	TRBJ2-7	few	CASSSSDQLIKQYF	TGTGCCAGCAGCTCGTCGGACCAGCTCATAAAGCAGTACTTC
TRBV11-2	-	TRBJ1-1	-	CASSLGGQKFMNTEAFF	TGTGCCAGCAGCTTAGGAGGGCAGAAATTCATGAACACTGAAGCTTTCTTT
TRBV6-2/TRBV6-3	TRBD2	TRBJ2-3	-	CASSYPAGLSTDTQYF	TGTGCCAGCAGTTACCCCGCGGGACTAAGCACAGATACGCAGTATTTT
TRBV27	TRBD1	TRBJ2-7	few	CASRETGGRYEQYF	TGTGCCAGCAGGGAGACAGGGGGGCGCTACGAGCAGTACTTC
TRBV7-8	-	TRBJ2-3	-	CASSPGQYSTDTQYF	TGTGCCAGCAGCCCCGGGCAATACAGCACAGATACGCAGTATTTT
TRBV11-3	-	TRBJ2-7	-	CASSSSAGRGYEQYF	TGTGCCAGCAGCTCCAGCGCCGGCAGGGGCTACGAGCAGTACTTC
TRBV7-2	-	TRBJ2-2	few	CASSLVAGNTGELFF	TGTGCCAGCAGCTTAGTGGCAGGGAACACCGGGGAGCTGTTTTTT
TRBV20-1	-	TRBJ1-2	-	CSATPPGQSVYGYTF	TGCAGTGCGACCCCCCCCGGACAGTCTGTTTATGGCTACACCTTC
TRBV2	-	TRBJ2-2	few	CASSDAGTGELFF	TGTGCCAGCAGTGATGCGGGGACCGGGGAGCTGTTTTTT
TRBV11-3	TRBD2	TRBJ2-7	-	CASSLRPSGFTYEQYF	TGTGCCAGCAGCTTGCGTCCTAGCGGGTTTACCTACGAGCAGTACTTC
TRBV28	TRBD1	TRBJ2-4	large	CASGLPGQGAAKNIQYF	TGTGCCAGCGGCCTTCCCGGACAGGGTGCCGCCAAAAACATTCAGTACTTC
TRBV20-1	-	TRBJ2-7	-	CSARPGLDYEQYF	TGCAGTGCTCGACCTGGGCTAGACTACGAGCAGTACTTC
TRBV7-6	TRBD2	TRBJ2-2	few	CASSLDILAGGPNTGELFF	TGTGCCAGCAGCTTAGATATACTAGCGGGAGGCCCTAACACCGGGGAGCTGTTTTTT
TRBV5-6	-	TRBJ1-1	-	CASSFGRVNTEAFF	TGTGCCAGCAGCTTTGGCCGGGTGAACACTGAAGCTTTCTTT
TRBV29-1	-	TRBJ1-1	few	CSVEDFGSGVAFF	TGCAGCGTTGAAGATTTCGGGTCAGGGGTGGCTTTCTTT
TRBV7-2	-	TRBJ1-5	-	CASRSGAGDKGPQHF	TGTGCCAGCCGGTCAGGGGCAGGAGATAAGGGGCCCCAGCATTTT
TRBV6-2/TRBV6-3	-	TRBJ1-2	-	CASSNIRGISYGYTF	TGTGCCAGCAGTAACATCCGAGGCATTTCCTATGGCTACACCTTC
TRBV5-1	-	TRBJ2-1	-	CASSPQEVGGGGEQFF	TGCGCCAGCAGCCCGCAGGAGGTAGGAGGGGGAGGGGAGCAGTTCTTC
TRBV7-9	-	TRBJ2-7	-	CASSSIPGLNSYEQYF	TGTGCCAGCAGCTCGATCCCGGGACTGAACTCCTACGAGCAGTACTTC
TRBV28	TRBD1	TRBJ1-5	-	CASSLWGGQGNNQPQHF	TGTGCCAGCAGTTTATGGGGGGGACAGGGAAACAATCAGCCCCAGCATTTT
TRBV6-2/TRBV6-3	TRBD1	TRBJ2-1	-	CASSYGGQGRNEQFF	TGTGCCAGCAGTTACGGGGGACAGGGGAGGAATGAGCAGTTCTTC
TRBV7-9	-	TRBJ2-3	-	CASSLWEYTDTQYF	TGTGCCAGCAGCTTGTGGGAATACACAGATACGCAGTATTTT
TRBV7-2	TRBD1	TRBJ2-2	-	CASSLGQGYTGELFF	TGTGCCAGCAGCTTGGGACAGGGTTACACCGGGGAGCTGTTTTTT
TRBV6-4	-	TRBJ1-2	-	CASSYKGRDYGYTF	TGTGCCAGCAGTTACAAGGGACGGGACTATGGCTACACCTTC
TRBV15	-	TRBJ1-6	-	CATSSEGRGSPLHF	TGTGCCACCAGCAGTGAGGGACGAGGATCACCCCTCCACTTT
TRBV5-1	TRBD2	TRBJ2-7	-	CASSSGLAGVYEQYF	TGCGCCAGCAGCTCAGGACTAGCGGGAGTGTACGAGCAGTACTTC
TRBV7-9	-	TRBJ2-3	-	CASSLVSYDTQYF	TGTGCCAGCAGCTTAGTTAGTTATGATACGCAGTATTTT
TRBV20-1	-	TRBJ2-4	few	CSAPGAREFGIQYF	TGCAGTGCCCCGGGGGCTAGAGAGTTTGGCATTCAGTACTTC
TRBV20-1	-	TRBJ1-5	few	CSASGQRDNQPQHF	TGCAGTGCTAGTGGGCAGCGAGACAATCAGCCCCAGCATTTT
TRBV5-6	-	TRBJ1-6	-	CASSFDPSSPLHF	TGTGCCAGCAGTTTTGACCCTAGTTCACCCCTCCACTTT
TRBV6-1	TRBD1	TRBJ1-1	few	CASRRDRAEAFF	TGTGCCAGCAGACGGGACAGGGCTGAAGCTTTCTTT
TRBV20-1	-	TRBJ1-2	-	CSARDQLSYTF	TGCAGTGCTAGAGATCAGCTCTCCTACACCTTC
TRBV27	-	TRBJ1-6	-	CATGHPTGSPLHF	TGTGCCACCGGACACCCAACAGGTTCACCCCTCCACTTT
TRBV7-2	-	TRBJ1-6	-	CASSLYMTANNSPLHF	TGTGCCAGCAGCTTATACATGACAGCAAATAATTCACCCCTCCACTTT
TRBV7-7	-	TRBJ1-1	-	CASSPVGNTEAFF	TGTGCCAGCAGCCCAGTTGGGAACACTGAAGCTTTCTTT
TRBV15	-	TRBJ1-3	few	CATSRDRTRPGNTIYF	TGTGCCACCAGCAGAGATCGGACGCGGCCTGGAAACACCATATATTTT
TRBV5-1	TRBD2	TRBJ2-1	-	CASGTSGYNEQFF	TGCGCCAGCGGGACTAGCGGGTACAATGAGCAGTTCTTC
TRBV20-1	-	TRBJ2-3	few	CSAHGALLSELTDTQYF	TGCAGTGCCCATGGGGCCCTCCTTTCCGAACTTACAGATACGCAGTATTTT
TRBV7-9	-	TRBJ1-1	-	CASSGRDLNTEAFF	TGTGCCAGCAGCGGCCGGGACTTGAACACTGAAGCTTTCTTT
TRBV5-4	-	TRBJ2-7	-	CASSFGRLDEQYF	TGTGCCAGCAGCTTTGGTCGGTTGGACGAGCAGTACTTC
TRBV12-3/TRBV12-4	-	TRBJ2-2	-	CASSLRTTGELFF	TGTGCCAGCAGTCTCAGGACAACCGGGGAGCTGTTTTTT
TRBV2	-	TRBJ1-2	-	CASSLVGQYYGYTF	TGTGCCAGCAGCTTAGTAGGACAGTACTATGGCTACACCTTC
TRBV7-7	-	TRBJ2-3	-	CASSRGRLDTQYF	TGTGCCAGCAGCCGTGGCCGCTTAGATACGCAGTATTTT
TRBV20-1	TRBD1	TRBJ1-2	medium-sized	CSALKPGQGLANYGYTF	TGCAGTGCTCTAAAACCGGGACAGGGACTAGCTAACTATGGCTACACCTTC
TRBV11-2	-	TRBJ2-2	-	CAGSPGGRAGGNTGELFF	TGTGCCGGCAGCCCCGGGGGCCGGGCAGGGGGTAACACCGGGGAGCTGTTTTTT
TRBV20-1	-	TRBJ2-5	-	CSARDLITGTQETQYF	TGCAGTGCTAGGGACCTCATTACCGGGACACAAGAGACCCAGTACTTC
TRBV19	TRBD2	TRBJ2-7	-	CASSIAPLSGVAYEQYF	TGTGCCAGTAGTATAGCACCTCTTAGCGGGGTCGCCTACGAGCAGTACTTC
TRBV6-1	TRBD1	TRBJ2-7	few	CASRGQGSSGEQYF	TGTGCCAGCAGGGGACAGGGGAGTTCGGGGGAGCAGTACTTC
TRBV28	-	TRBJ1-1	few	CASSLRIRTEAFF	TGTGCCAGCAGTCTCCGGATCCGCACTGAAGCTTTCTTT
TRBV6-1	-	TRBJ1-1	-	CASSPARDTEAFF	TGTGCCAGCAGTCCAGCTAGGGACACTGAAGCTTTCTTT
TRBV6-1	-	TRBJ2-1	few	CASREGEGAYNEQFF	TGTGCCAGCAGGGAGGGGGAGGGGGCCTACAATGAGCAGTTCTTC
TRBV5-1	-	TRBJ1-1	-	CASSEQVGNTEAFF	TGCGCCAGCAGCGAACAGGTGGGGAACACTGAAGCTTTCTTT
TRBV6-1	-	TRBJ2-1	few	CASSTGLPAGEQFF	TGTGCCAGCAGTACGGGACTCCCGGCGGGTGAGCAGTTCTTC
TRBV7-9	TRBD2	TRBJ2-5	-	CASSFTSGKVQYF	TGTGCCAGCAGCTTCACTAGCGGGAAGGTCCAGTACTTC
TRBV21-1	-	TRBJ1-6	few	CASIQDYRGVNSPLHF	TGTGCCAGCATACAAGATTACAGGGGAGTGAATTCACCCCTCCACTTT
TRBV30	TRBD1	TRBJ1-5	once	CAWRTPGQGSNQPQHF	TGTGCCTGGCGGACTCCGGGACAGGGGAGCAATCAGCCCCAGCATTTT
TRBV18	-	TRBJ1-2	few	CASSPSEGRASRGYTF	TGTGCCAGCTCACCTTCGGAGGGGAGGGCATCTCGCGGCTACACCTTC
TRBV20-1	-	TRBJ2-5	few	CSAHIPGNNQETQYF	TGCAGTGCCCATATACCCGGGAACAACCAAGAGACCCAGTACTTC
TRBV11-2	-	TRBJ1-5	-	CASSRAGNNQPQHF	TGTGCCAGCAGCCGGGCGGGCAACAATCAGCCCCAGCATTTT
TRBV10-1	-	TRBJ2-1	-	CASRWWEEVKRYNEQFF	TGCGCCAGCAGGTGGTGGGAGGAGGTTAAGCGCTACAATGAGCAGTTCTTC